A single sample is the source of the 29 T cell receptor beta chains below, sequenced in a study of T-cell memory formation after mild COVID-19. TCRdb itself ran the 5' RACE reads through MiXCR, one entry per CDR3 protein. This sample has a few hundred thousand distinct CDR3 sequences; roughly 9.4% occur once, and the top ten carry under 25%. Material: PBMCs or a T cell subset sorted from them (not recorded which). These TCRs come from a young man who had mild COVID-19 (a few samples of this study predate the infection). Cell type and time point are not known.

CDR3 protein: CASSLSGTLHRGYTF. CDR3 sequence (DNA): TGTGCCAGCAGTTTATCGGGGACCTTACACAGAGGCTACACCTTC. The chain carries TRBV27 and TRBJ1-2, with a possible D match to TRBD1 (5 bases). Deletions cut 0 bases from V and 8 bases from J, with 16 bases between. Germline V gene lookup returns CDR1 MNHEY and CDR2 SMNVEV (reference sequence). CDR3 length: 15 amino acids.

This clonotype was counted between two and nine times. The V gene is TRBV4-3, the J gene TRBJ2-3; D is ambiguous. Germline V gene data show CDR1 as LGHNA and CDR2 as YSLEER. The CDR3 runs to 16 residues. Trimming stripped 2 bases from V and 1 base from J, with 13 bases between. CDR3 in amino acids: CASSQTFDYGTDTQYF. The CDR3 DNA reads as TGCGCCAGCAGCCAAACGTTCGATTACGGCACAGATACGCAGTATTTT.

V is TRBV12-3 or TRBV12-4 and J is TRBJ2-7; maybe TRBD1 (6 bases). This CDR3 has 15 amino acids. V dropped 3 bases and J dropped 2 bases, with 14 bases sitting between them. The DNA of the CDR3 is TGTGCCAGCAGTTTGGGGCAGGGGACGCCCTACGAGCAGTACTTC. This sequence encodes CASSLGQGTPYEQYF.

Many counts were recorded for this clonotype. The chain recombines TRBV29-1 with TRBJ2-3; D may correspond to TRBD1 or TRBD2 (5 bases each). V was clipped by 3 bases and J by 3 bases, with 7 bases between them. The CDR3 contains 12 residues. Germline CDR1 SQVTM, CDR2 ANQGSEA. The CDR3 loop reads CSVDEGTDTQYF. For the CDR3, the DNA is TGCAGCGTTGACGAGGGGACAGATACGCAGTATTTT.

A few counts support this clonotype. The chain joins TRBV6-2 or TRBV6-3 to TRBJ1-6; D perhaps matches TRBD1 (6 bases). The CDR3 is 12 amino acids. CDR1 MNHEY and CDR2 SVGEGT come from the germline V gene. With 5 bases removed from V and 13 bases from J, the gap between germline ends came to 12 bases. CDR3 protein: CASSNTGQPLHF. CDR3 in DNA: TGTGCCAGCAGTAATACCGGACAGCCCCTCCACTTT.

The CDR3 protein is CASSTRDRENYGYTF. In nucleotides, the CDR3 is TGTGCCAGCAGCACCCGGGACAGGGAAAACTATGGCTACACCTTC. The gene calls are TRBV7-9 and TRBJ1-2; 9 positions agree with TRBD1. This CDR3 contains 15 residues. Germline assignment: CDR1 SEHNR and CDR2 FQNEAQ (reference sequence). The junction had 6 bases not matched to a gene; V was cut back by 5 bases and J by 2 bases.

This clonotype has more than one count but fewer than ten. The V call is TRBV29-1, the J call TRBJ2-7; D is unclear. Germline V gives CDR1 SQVTM, CDR2 ANQGSEA. The CDR3 loop spans 13 amino acids. V was pared by 2 bases and J by 1 base, with 9 bases between. CDR3 region: CSVESKESYEQYF. CDR3 in DNA: TGCAGCGTTGAATCCAAGGAGTCCTACGAGCAGTACTTC.

This clonotype was seen only a few times. The genes are TRBV7-9 and TRBJ1-3, with 8 positions matching TRBD1. The ends lost 4 bases at V and 3 bases at J; junction bases unmatched: 8. CDR1 is SEHNR, CDR2 FQNEAQ, per germline (reference sequence). There are 16 residues in the CDR3. This CDR3 is CASSYRTGISGNTIYF. The CDR3 DNA reads as TGTGCCAGCAGCTACCGGACAGGGATTAGTGGAAACACCATATATTTT.

CDR3 residues: CSAREARDTEAFF. CDR3 DNA: TGCAGTGCTAGAGAGGCCAGGGACACTGAAGCTTTCTTT. V and J are TRBV20-1 and TRBJ1-1, with a weak D call TRBD1 (5 bases). CDR1 and CDR2 from the germline V gene are DFQATT and SNEGSKA (reference sequence). The CDR3 is made up of 13 amino acids. Trimming pared 0 bases from V and 3 bases from J, leaving 8 bases between.

The chain joins TRBV6-5 to TRBJ1-2; D gene unclear. The ends were cut back, 3 bases at V and 7 bases at J, with 12 bases in the middle. This CDR3 has 13 residues. Germline CDR1 MNHEY, CDR2 SVGAGI. The DNA of the CDR3 is TGTGCCAGCAGTTATGTCCTCAGAGGTGGCTACACCTTC. It yields the protein CASSYVLRGGYTF.

V and J are TRBV3-1 and TRBJ2-3; D uncertain. CDR3 size: 13 residues. Germline CDR1 LGHDT, CDR2 YNNKEL (reference sequence). Between the trimmed V and J ends, which lost 4 bases and 3 bases, there was a span of 8 bases. This CDR3 reads CASSRSRTDTQYF. The CDR3 DNA follows: TGTGCCAGCAGCCGGTCCAGAACAGATACGCAGTATTTT.

This clonotype has only a few counts. J is TRBJ2-7 and V is TRBV5-1, with 7 bases aligning to TRBD2. With V trimmed by 3 bases and J by 2 bases, 5 bases remained unmatched. The CDR3 extends over 14 amino acids. Per germline, CDR1 SGHRS and CDR2 YFSETQ. The CDR3 is CASSSGEGTYEQYF. The CDR3 coding sequence is TGCGCCAGCAGCTCGGGGGAGGGGACCTACGAGCAGTACTTC.

The chain links TRBV29-1 to TRBJ2-7; D possibly corresponds to TRBD1 (6 bases). The germline gives CDR1 SQVTM, CDR2 ANQGSEA. V shed 7 bases and J shed 0 bases, with 10 bases lying between them. The CDR3 runs 12 residues. In DNA form, the CDR3 reads TGCAGCGCTGAGACAGGCTCCTACGAGCAGTACTTC. Its protein is CSAETGSYEQYF.

This clonotype was counted a few times. This chain connects TRBV29-1 to TRBJ2-7; a possible D gene is TRBD1 (6 bases). With 6 bases removed from V and 4 bases from J, the gap between germline ends came to 16 bases. CDR1 and CDR2 from the germline V gene are SQVTM and ANQGSEA. CDR3 size: 13 residues. CDR3 DNA sequence: TGCAGCGTGTGGGACAACCTACTTTACGAGCAGTACTTC. This translates into CSVWDNLLYEQYF.

There are a few counts of this clonotype. The chain combines TRBV7-2 with TRBJ2-1, with TRBD2 identical over 8 bases. The germline V gene encodes CDR1 SGHTA and CDR2 FQGNSA. The CDR3 contains 13 residues. J lost 6 bases, V lost 7 bases, and 5 bases had no gene match. CDR3 region: CASKRGGFNEQFF. CDR3 coding DNA: TGTGCCAGCAAACGGGGGGGATTCAATGAGCAGTTCTTC. Full variable domain (missing parts from reference TRBV7-2 and TRBJ2-1): GAGVSQSPSNKVTEKGKDVELRCDPISGHTALYWYRQSLGQGLEFLIYFQGNSAPDKSGLPSDRFSAERTGGSVSTLTIQRTQQEDSAVYLCASKRGGFNEQFFGPGTRLTVL.

This clonotype was counted a few times. The gene calls are TRBV4-1 and TRBJ2-4, with 8 nucleotides matching TRBD1. Per germline, CDR1 MGHRA and CDR2 YSYEKL. Unmatched junction bases numbered 0, after V lost 1 base and J lost 7 bases. The CDR3 consists of 13 residues. CDR3 loop: CASSQGTGNIQYF. DNA for the CDR3: TGCGCCAGCAGCCAAGGGACAGGGAACATTCAGTACTTC.

This clonotype was recorded at least ten times. V usage is TRBV29-1 and J usage is TRBJ2-3; 8 positions match TRBD2. Unmatched junction bases numbered 12, after V lost 7 bases and J lost 6 bases. This CDR3 comprises 14 residues. Per the germline V gene, CDR1 is SQVTM and CDR2 is ANQGSEA. CDR3 DNA sequence: TGCAGCGAGAGCCGCGGGGGGACCACGGATACGCAGTATTTT. This translates into CSESRGGTTDTQYF.

The chain recombines TRBV27 with TRBJ1-2; unclear D gene. The germline CDR1 and CDR2 sequences are MNHEY and SMNVEV (reference sequence). This CDR3 region has 14 residues. V was shortened by 3 bases and J by 4 bases, with 12 bases between the two germline ends. The CDR3 is CASSLHQGSYGYTF. As DNA, the CDR3 is TGTGCCAGCAGTTTGCATCAAGGAAGCTATGGCTACACCTTC.

The V and J genes are TRBV6-2 or TRBV6-3 and TRBJ1-1, with no clear D. The germline V gene has CDR1 MNHEY and CDR2 SVGEGT. Between the trimmed V and J ends, which lost 2 bases and 1 base, there was a span of 8 bases. This CDR3 region has 14 residues. Written as DNA, the CDR3 is TGTGCCAGCAGTTACGTGATGGGGAACACTGAAGCTTTCTTT. It translates to CASSYVMGNTEAFF.

This chain connects TRBV18 to TRBJ1-1; D may be TRBD1 (5 bases). The CDR3 consists of 16 residues. V lost 0 bases and J 3 bases, leaving 14 bases between the germline ends. Germline V gene sequence: CDR1 KGHSH, CDR2 LQKENI. The CDR3 loop reads CASSPPRSGWYTEAFF. DNA of the CDR3: TGTGCCAGCTCACCACCGAGGTCAGGGTGGTACACTGAAGCTTTCTTT.

This chain joins TRBV12-3 or TRBV12-4 and TRBJ1-6, with D tentatively TRBD1 (6 bases). Trimming cost V 7 bases and J 13 bases, with 17 bases left between them. The CDR3 runs 13 residues. In DNA form, the CDR3 reads TGTGCCAGCACCCCGGGGGGGGCCCGGCCCCTCCACTTT. Encoded protein: CASTPGGARPLHF.

This clonotype was seen more than once but under ten times. The rearrangement joins TRBV11-2 to TRBJ2-1; D is perhaps TRBD2 (6 bases). The germline V gene encodes CDR1 SGHAT and CDR2 FQNNGV. Trimming removed 8 bases at V and 4 bases at J, with 15 bases between. This CDR3 is 14 amino acids long. The CDR3, as DNA: TGTGCCAGCGGCCGACTCGGGACTTACAATGAGCAGTTCTTC. It is translated as CASGRLGTYNEQFF.

This chain joins TRBV2 and TRBJ1-3; 7 positions agree with TRBD1. The CDR3 sequence is 13 residues long. After removal of 9 bases from V and 2 bases from J, the junction contained 4 bases not matched to a gene. Germline V gives CDR1 SNHLY, CDR2 FYNNEI. CDR3 residues: CASNGQAGNTIYF. The CDR3 DNA sequence: TGTGCCAGTAACGGACAGGCTGGAAACACCATATATTTT.

This clonotype was seen many times. This sequence joins TRBV5-1 and TRBJ2-1; D is uncertain. From germline, CDR1 is SGHRS and CDR2 YFSETQ. Trimming removed 1 base at V and 5 bases at J, with 13 bases between. This CDR3 spans 15 amino acids. The CDR3 reads CASSLRSTGNNEQFF. The DNA for the CDR3 is TGCGCCAGCAGCTTGAGGTCGACTGGGAACAATGAGCAGTTCTTC.

Many counts were recorded for this clonotype. This chain uses TRBV4-1 with TRBJ2-3; 9 bases are a match to TRBD2. The CDR3 consists of 17 residues. V was pared by 0 bases and J by 1 base, with 5 bases of the junction left unmatched. The germline V gene encodes CDR1 MGHRA and CDR2 YSYEKL. The CDR3 sequence is CASSQDQVAGGTDTQYF. The CDR3 DNA follows: TGCGCCAGCAGCCAAGATCAGGTAGCGGGGGGCACAGATACGCAGTATTTT.

In its sample, this clonotype was seen a few times. V and J are TRBV7-2 and TRBJ2-1, with 12 bases aligning to TRBD2. V shed 3 bases and J 7 bases; nucleotides not matched to a gene: 10. CDR1 is SGHTA and CDR2 is FQGNSA in the germline V gene. The CDR3 runs to 17 residues. CDR3 protein: CASSFRPLAGGLNEQFF. Here the CDR3 DNA reads TGTGCCAGCAGCTTTCGTCCCCTAGCGGGGGGGTTAAATGAGCAGTTCTTC.

The rearrangement joins TRBV2 to TRBJ2-5, with 7 bases identical to TRBD1. J gave up 3 bases and V 8 bases, and 9 bases lay outside the gene matches. The germline V gene encodes CDR1 SNHLY and CDR2 FYNNEI. There are 14 residues in the CDR3. In nucleotides, the CDR3 is TGTGCCAGCGGAGACAGGGCGTACAAAGAGACCCAGTACTTC. Protein: CASGDRAYKETQYF.

The gene calls are TRBV28 and TRBJ2-7, with D possibly matching TRBD2 (6 bases). CDR1 and CDR2 (germline): MDHEN, SYDVKM. The CDR3 sequence is 13 residues long. V was trimmed by 4 bases and J by 6 bases, leaving 13 bases between them. DNA for the CDR3: TGTGCCAGCAGTTCCAGTCTTAGCGGCGAGCAGTACGTC. Its translation: CASSSSLSGEQYV.

The chain is built from TRBV7-2 and TRBJ2-1, with 12 bases fitting TRBD2. The V segment lost 5 bases and the J segment 1 base; nucleotides outside the gene matches: 9. The CDR3 has 18 amino acids. Germline CDR1 reads SGHTA; CDR2 reads FQGNSA. The CDR3 DNA reads TGTGCCAGCAGCCTTTCGGGACTAGCGGGCTTTTCCTACAATGAGCAGTTCTTC. It specifies CASSLSGLAGFSYNEQFF.